These T cell receptor beta chains were read from a single sample in a study of Ad26.COV2.S vaccination and SARS-CoV-2 variants. This table comes from immunoSEQ multiplex PCR, and its TCRdb copy is limited to in-frame clones, with some not included. The sample has more than 300,000 clones; around four fifths are singletons. The sample consisted of peripheral blood, taken in a trial of Ad26.COV2.S vaccine versus placebo. These receptors all come from a person aged 18 to 65 who received the Ad26.COV2.S COVID-19 vaccine or a placebo. The CDR3 runs from the conserved cysteine through the conserved F or W. The order of the fields is CDR3 length, V gene, J gene, CDR3 protein.

13	TRBV5-1	TRBJ1-1	CASSQTLNTEAFF
17	TRBV11-3	TRBJ2-3	CASSPSWVRTSTDTQYF
18	TRBV4-2	TRBJ1-4	CASSQLYPLTVEDEKLFF
15	TRBV7-6	TRBJ2-2	CASSLDRVDTGELFF
13	TRBV19	TRBJ1-1	CATQSGENTEAFF
14	TRBV2	TRBJ1-1	CASTTTGKNTEAFF
15	TRBV5-6	TRBJ2-3	CASSGLAGGIDTQYF
14	TRBV5-1	TRBJ2-5	CASSMRGIRETQYF
12	TRBV30	TRBJ1-4	CAWSAVREKLFF
13	TRBV15	TRBJ2-7	CATSRGESYEQYF
13	TRBV5-4	TRBJ1-5	CASSGGPLSSQHF
13	TRBV6-5	TRBJ2-5	CASSSATRETQYF
15	TRBV5-6	TRBJ2-7	CASSLYGLGSYEQYF
11	TRBV29-1	TRBJ1-1	CSAGVLAEAFF
14	TRBV6-5	TRBJ1-1	CASSWGQLNTEAFF
13	TRBV6-6	TRBJ2-2	CAAASGDSGELFF
14	TRBV7-2	TRBJ1-5	CASSLGQGTQPQHF
14	TRBV2	TRBJ1-5	CASNQGGSNQPQHF
12	TRBV6-5	TRBJ1-2	CASSYSQLSYTF
14	TRBV2	TRBJ2-1	CASSDHQGVGEQFF
17	TRBV9	TRBJ1-3	CASSVGGQPSSGNTIYF
13	TRBV5-1	TRBJ1-4	CASSLASNEKLFF
14	TRBV3-1/TRBV3-2	TRBJ1-1	CASSARERDTEAFF
16	TRBV27	TRBJ1-3	CASSLNGLSSGNTIYF
11	TRBV20-1	TRBJ1-2	CSRGRAYGYTF
12	TRBV28	TRBJ2-7	CASKSGRDEQYF
15	TRBV6-5	TRBJ1-2	CASSYLTGGFGGYTF
15	TRBV5-1	TRBJ2-5	CASSLDGTLRETQYF
16	TRBV7-3	TRBJ2-6	CASSPLVWSGANVLTF
15	TRBV9	TRBJ1-1	CASSVIDSQISEAFF
15	TRBV5-1	TRBJ1-6	CASSLSNVDNSPLHF
14	TRBV9	TRBJ2-2	CASSEGSGNGELFF
19	TRBV2	TRBJ1-5	CASSGRTGPVRKSNQPQHF
15	TRBV5-4	TRBJ2-2	CASSLDRGRTGELFF
17	TRBV28	TRBJ1-5	CASSYSQGTGENQPQHF
18	TRBV11-2	TRBJ2-7	CASSKLSRDRGQNYEQYF
17	TRBV11-3	TRBJ2-3	CASSFFGKGEGSDTQYF
14	TRBV28	TRBJ1-5	CASRQGAINQPQHF
16	TRBV11-2	TRBJ2-3	CASSRGLAGVGNTQYF
13	TRBV7-9	TRBJ1-5	CASSLTGDQPQHF
15	TRBV5-8	TRBJ2-7	CASSLASGLPYEQYF
15	TRBV18	TRBJ2-1	CASSPAGTGFDEQFF